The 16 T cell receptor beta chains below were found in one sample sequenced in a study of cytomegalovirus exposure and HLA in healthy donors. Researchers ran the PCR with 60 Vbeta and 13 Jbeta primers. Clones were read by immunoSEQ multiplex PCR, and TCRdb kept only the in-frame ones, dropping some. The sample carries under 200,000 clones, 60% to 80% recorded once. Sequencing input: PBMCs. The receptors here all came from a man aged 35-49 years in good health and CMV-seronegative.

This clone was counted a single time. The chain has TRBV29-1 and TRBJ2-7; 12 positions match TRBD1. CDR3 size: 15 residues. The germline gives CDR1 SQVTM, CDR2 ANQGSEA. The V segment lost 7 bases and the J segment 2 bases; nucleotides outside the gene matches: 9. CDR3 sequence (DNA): TGCAGCGCCGTCTCCCGGGACAGGGGGCCCTACGAGCAGTACTTC. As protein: CSAVSRDRGPYEQYF.

CDR3 in DNA: TGTGCCTGGAGTGTAGGAGGGGGCATAAGAAATCAGCCCCAGCATTTT. Residues: CAWSVGGGIRNQPQHF. This chain connects TRBV30 to TRBJ1-5; 7 bases are shared with TRBD1. The CDR3 runs 16 residues. Germline assignment: CDR1 GTSNPN and CDR2 SVGIG (reference sequence). V gave up 0 bases and J gave up 4 bases; unmatched junction bases: 9.

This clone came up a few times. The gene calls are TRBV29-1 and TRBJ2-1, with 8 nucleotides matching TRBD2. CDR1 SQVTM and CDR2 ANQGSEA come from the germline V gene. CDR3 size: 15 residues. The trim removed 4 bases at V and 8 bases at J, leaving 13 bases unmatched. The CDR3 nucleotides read TGCAGCGTTGTTGGGGGGCAGCTAGCGGGTGATGAGCAGTTCTTC. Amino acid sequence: CSVVGGQLAGDEQFF.

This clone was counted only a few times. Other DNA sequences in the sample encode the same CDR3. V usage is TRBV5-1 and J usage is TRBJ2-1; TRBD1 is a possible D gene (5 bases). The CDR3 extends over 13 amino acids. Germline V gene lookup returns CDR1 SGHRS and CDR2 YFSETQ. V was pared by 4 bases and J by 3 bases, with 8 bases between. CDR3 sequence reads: CASSQDSYNEQFF. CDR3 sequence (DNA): TGCGCCAGCAGCCAAGACAGCTACAATGAGCAGTTCTTC. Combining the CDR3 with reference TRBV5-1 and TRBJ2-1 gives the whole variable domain KAGVTQTPRYLIKTRGQQVTLSCSPISGHRSVSWYQQTPGQGLQFLFEYFSETQRNKGNFPGRFSGRQFSNSRSEMNVSTLELGDSALYLCASSQDSYNEQFFGPGTRLTVL.

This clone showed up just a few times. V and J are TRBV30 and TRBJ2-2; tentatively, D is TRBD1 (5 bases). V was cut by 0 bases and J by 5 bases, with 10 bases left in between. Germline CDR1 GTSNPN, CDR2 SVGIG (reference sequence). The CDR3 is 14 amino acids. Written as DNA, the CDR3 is TGTGCCTGGAGTGTACCAGGGTTAACCGGGGAGCTGTTTTTT. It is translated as CAWSVPGLTGELFF.

This chain's CDR3 is CASSESQAGAWNEQFF. The CDR3 DNA is TGTGCCAGCAGTGAAAGCCAGGCGGGAGCTTGGAATGAGCAGTTCTTC. The chain employs TRBV25-1 and TRBJ2-1; 7 bases agree with TRBD2. Germline CDR1 reads MGHDK; CDR2 reads SYGVNS. With V trimmed by 2 bases and J by 7 bases, 11 bases remained unmatched. This CDR3 contains 16 residues.

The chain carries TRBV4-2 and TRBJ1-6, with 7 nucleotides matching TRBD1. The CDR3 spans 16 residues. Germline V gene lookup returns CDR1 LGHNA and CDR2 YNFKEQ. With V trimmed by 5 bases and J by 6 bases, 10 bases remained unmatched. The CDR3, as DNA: TGTGCCAGCAGCGCACTGACAGGGATTGCTAATTCACCCCTCCACTTT. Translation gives CASSALTGIANSPLHF.

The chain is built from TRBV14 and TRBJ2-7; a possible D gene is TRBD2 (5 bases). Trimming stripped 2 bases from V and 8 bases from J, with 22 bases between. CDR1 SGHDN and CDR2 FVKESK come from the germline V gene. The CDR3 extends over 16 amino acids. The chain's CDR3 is CASSQLAGGSTVKQYF. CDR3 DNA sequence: TGTGCCAGCAGCCAACTTGCCGGAGGAAGTACGGTGAAGCAGTACTTC.

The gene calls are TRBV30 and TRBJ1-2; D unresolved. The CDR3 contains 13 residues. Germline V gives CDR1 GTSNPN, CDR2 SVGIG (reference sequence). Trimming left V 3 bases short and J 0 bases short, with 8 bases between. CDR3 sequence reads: CAWRTEANYGYTF. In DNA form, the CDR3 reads TGTGCCTGGAGAACAGAAGCTAACTATGGCTACACCTTC.

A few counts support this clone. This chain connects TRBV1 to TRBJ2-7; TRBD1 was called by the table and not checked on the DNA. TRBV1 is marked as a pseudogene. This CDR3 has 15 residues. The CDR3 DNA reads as TGCACCAGCAGCCGATCGGGACAGGGGAGAGTTGAGCAGTACTTC. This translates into CTSSRSGQGRVEQYF.

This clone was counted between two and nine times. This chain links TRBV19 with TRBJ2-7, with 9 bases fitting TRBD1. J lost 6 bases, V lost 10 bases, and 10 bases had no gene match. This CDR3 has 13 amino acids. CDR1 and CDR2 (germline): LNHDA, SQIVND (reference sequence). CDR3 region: CATGTGPEGEQYF. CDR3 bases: TGTGCCACCGGGACAGGGCCGGAGGGCGAGCAGTACTTC.

The CDR3 DNA sequence: TGCGCCAGCAGCCAAGATCGAACAGGGGCCGGAAACACCATATATTTT. It is translated as CASSQDRTGAGNTIYF. The chain carries TRBV4-1 and TRBJ1-3, with TRBD1 matching 7 bases. The CDR3 has 16 residues. Looked up from germline, CDR1 is MGHRA and CDR2 is YSYEKL. With 0 bases clipped from V and 4 bases from J, the junction kept 6 bases outside the gene matches.

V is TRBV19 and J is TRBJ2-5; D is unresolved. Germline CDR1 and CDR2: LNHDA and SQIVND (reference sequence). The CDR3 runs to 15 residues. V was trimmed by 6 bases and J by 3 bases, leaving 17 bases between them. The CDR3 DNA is TGTGCCAGTAGCAAAGACTCAATCTGGAAAGAGACCCAGTACTTC. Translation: CASSKDSIWKETQYF.

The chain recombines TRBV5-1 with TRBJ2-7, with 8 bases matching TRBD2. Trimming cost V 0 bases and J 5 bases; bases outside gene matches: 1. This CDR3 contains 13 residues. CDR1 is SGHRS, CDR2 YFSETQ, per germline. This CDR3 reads CASSLAGGDEQYF. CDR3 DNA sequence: TGCGCCAGCAGCTTGGCCGGGGGGGACGAGCAGTACTTC.

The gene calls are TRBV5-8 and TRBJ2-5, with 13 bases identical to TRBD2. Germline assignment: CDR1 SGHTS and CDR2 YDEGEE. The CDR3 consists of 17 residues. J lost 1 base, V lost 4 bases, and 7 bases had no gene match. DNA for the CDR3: TGTGCCAGCAGCCTACATCGACTAGCGGGAGGCCAAGAGACCCAGTACTTC. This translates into CASSLHRLAGGQETQYF.

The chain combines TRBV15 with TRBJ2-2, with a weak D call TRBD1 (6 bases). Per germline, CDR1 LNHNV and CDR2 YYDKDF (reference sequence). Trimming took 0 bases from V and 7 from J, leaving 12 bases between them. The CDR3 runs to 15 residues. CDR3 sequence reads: CATSREGAQGGELFF. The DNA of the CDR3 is TGTGCCACCAGCAGAGAGGGGGCGCAAGGCGGGGAGCTGTTTTTT.